This T cell receptor beta chain was observed in a study of OX40 agonist ivuxolimab in advanced cancers. Study in general: Patients were given ivuxolimab, an antibody that agonizes OX40 (CD134). Study observations and caveats: Compared with others, partial responders at 0.1-3.0 mg/kg displayed clonal expansion among the lowest.

This table comes from immunoSEQ multiplex PCR, and its TCRdb copy is limited to in-frame clones, with some not included. The data contain roughly 53,000 clones, approximately 88% of them singletons. On this clone: Antigen: not known.

If patients had autoimmune disease history or systemic immunosuppression, they were excluded. This CDR3 region has 13 residues. V gave up 3 bases and J gave up 7 bases, with 8 bases separating them. In germline, CDR1 is SGHNT, CDR2 YYREEE (reference sequence). This TCR was sampled from an adult with an advanced solid tumor such as melanoma, head and neck, liver or kidney cancer. Sample: CD4+ or CD8+ T cells sorted from blood, taken in a trial of the OX40 agonist ivuxolimab. This sequence joins TRBV5-4 and TRBJ1-6, with a possible D match to TRBD1 (5 bases). The DNA for the CDR3 is TGTGCCAGCAGCTGGGGCGGCAATTCACCCCTCCACTTT. The encoded protein is CASSWGGNSPLHF.